The T cell receptor beta chain described here comes from a study of cytotoxic CD8 clonotypes in ibrutinib-treated CLL. Background on the study: Responses: roughly 24 partial, 2 complete; after median about 68 months, roughly 14 stayed remitted, about twelve progressed.

Study observations and caveats: For progressing versus sustained-remission patients, sampling times were not the same. Measured clonality at baseline was greater than in age-matched healthy donors and tracked with circulating CD8+ T-cell counts. Public clonotypes occurred uncommonly; on treatment, they contracted or remained stable.

Profiled with immunoSEQ multiplex PCR; TCRdb holds only in-frame clones, not every one. The sample comprises approximately 320,000 clones, 60% to 80% of which are singletons, and roughly 6.7% rests with the top ten. The CDR3 totals 13 residues. From germline, CDR1 is SNHLY and CDR2 FYNNEI. Trimming removed 6 bases from V and 3 bases from J; junction bases left unmatched: 4. As for this clone: The target antigen is unknown.

This sequence was found in a human donor with chronic lymphocytic leukemia. The sample here was PBMCs, taken after 36 months of ibrutinib treatment. The chain uses TRBV2 and TRBJ2-7; TRBD1 matches 8 bases. CDR3 nucleotides: TGTGCCAGCAGAGCAGACAGGGGCTACGAGCAGTACTTC. Protein sequence: CASRADRGYEQYF.